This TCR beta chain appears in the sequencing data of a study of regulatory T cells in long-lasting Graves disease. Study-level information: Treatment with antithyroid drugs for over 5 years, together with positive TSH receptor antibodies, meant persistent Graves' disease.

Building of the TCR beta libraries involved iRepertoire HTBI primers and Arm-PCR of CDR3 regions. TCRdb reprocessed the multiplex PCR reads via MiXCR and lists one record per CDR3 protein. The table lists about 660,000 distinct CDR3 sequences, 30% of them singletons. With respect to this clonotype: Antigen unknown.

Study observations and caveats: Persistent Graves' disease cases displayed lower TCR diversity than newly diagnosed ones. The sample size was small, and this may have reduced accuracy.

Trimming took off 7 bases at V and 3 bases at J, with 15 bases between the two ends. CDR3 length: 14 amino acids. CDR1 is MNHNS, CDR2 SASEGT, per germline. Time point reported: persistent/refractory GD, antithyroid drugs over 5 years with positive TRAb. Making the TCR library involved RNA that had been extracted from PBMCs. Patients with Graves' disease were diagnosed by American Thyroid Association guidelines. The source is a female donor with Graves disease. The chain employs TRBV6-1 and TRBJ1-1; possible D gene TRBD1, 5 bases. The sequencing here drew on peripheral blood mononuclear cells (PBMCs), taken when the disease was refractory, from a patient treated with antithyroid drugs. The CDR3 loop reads CASKPPGRHTEAFF. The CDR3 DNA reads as TGTGCCAGCAAACCACCGGGACGGCACACTGAAGCTTTCTTT.